This T cell receptor beta chain was profiled in a study of identical twins. General study results and limits: Models underestimated how often monozygotic twins shared out-of-frame TCR alpha. The study based its conclusions on cross-sectional statistical analysis and did not follow the same donors.

TCRdb reprocessed the 5' RACE reads via MiXCR and lists one record per CDR3 protein. The data show roughly 150,000 distinct CDR3 sequences, approximately 4% seen once. The V end lost 4 bases, the J end lost 5 bases, and 13 bases lay between the germline ends. CDR1 is KGHDR and CDR2 is SFDVKD in the germline V gene. The CDR3 runs 14 residues. This clonotype has at least ten counts. Antigen: not known. This TCR derives from a man younger than 30 in good health. The V and J genes are TRBV24-1 and TRBJ2-5, with D perhaps TRBD2 (6 bases). The sequenced material came from memory T cells sorted from blood. Written as DNA, the CDR3 is TGTGCCACCAGTGACTCTAGCGCCCAGGAGACCCAGTACTTC. It encodes CATSDSSAQETQYF.